Listed below are T cell receptor beta chains from one sample, sequenced in a study of OX40 agonist ivuxolimab in advanced cancers. TCRdb's table, derived via immunoSEQ multiplex PCR, lists solely in-frame clones and lacks some. The repertoire consists of approximately 47,000 clones, with about nine tenths occurring once and the leading ten covering 5.5% to 8.5%. Sequenced here: CD4+ or CD8+ T cells sorted from blood, sampled in a trial of the OX40 agonist ivuxolimab. These receptors originate from an adult with an advanced solid tumor such as melanoma, head and neck, liver or kidney cancer. Each CDR3 is given with its conserved first and last residue. D genes are given only for firm matches. Rows give clone size only sometimes, using once, few, many, or a class for an expanded clone.

abundance: once; v_gene: TRBV6-1; d_gene: -; j_gene: TRBJ1-5; CDR3aa: CASSPWADSNQPQHF; CDR3nt: TGTGCCAGCAGTCCGTGGGCGGATAGCAATCAGCCCCAGCATTTT
abundance: -; v_gene: TRBV9; d_gene: TRBD1; j_gene: TRBJ2-1; CDR3aa: CASSVAGGTYNEQFF; CDR3nt: TGTGCCAGCAGCGTAGCAGGGGGAACCTACAATGAGCAGTTCTTC
abundance: -; v_gene: TRBV27; d_gene: TRBD1; j_gene: TRBJ1-2; CDR3aa: CASSSPGQGRGYTF; CDR3nt: TGTGCCAGCAGTTCCCCAGGACAGGGTAGAGGCTACACCTTC
abundance: -; v_gene: TRBV27; d_gene: -; j_gene: TRBJ2-1; CDR3aa: CASSFGHTNEQFF; CDR3nt: TGTGCCAGCAGTTTTGGACACACGAATGAGCAGTTCTTC
abundance: -; v_gene: TRBV2; d_gene: TRBD2; j_gene: TRBJ2-5; CDR3aa: CASSSGAGGRETQYF; CDR3nt: TGTGCCAGCAGTTCAGGGGCGGGGGGCAGAGAGACCCAGTACTTC
abundance: -; v_gene: TRBV7-9; d_gene: TRBD2; j_gene: TRBJ2-5; CDR3aa: CASSLIAGGGETQYF; CDR3nt: TGTGCCAGCAGCTTAATAGCGGGGGGCGGTGAGACCCAGTACTTC
abundance: once; v_gene: TRBV30; d_gene: -; j_gene: TRBJ1-4; CDR3aa: CAWVDLNEKLFF; CDR3nt: TGTGCCTGGGTGGACCTTAATGAAAAACTGTTTTTT
abundance: -; v_gene: TRBV28; d_gene: -; j_gene: TRBJ1-1; CDR3aa: CASSLNPRTSPEGTEAFF; CDR3nt: TGTGCCAGCAGTTTAAATCCACGGACCTCCCCCGAGGGCACTGAAGCTTTCTTT
abundance: -; v_gene: TRBV5-5; d_gene: -; j_gene: TRBJ1-2; CDR3aa: CASSPPGSRSAF; CDR3nt: TGTGCCAGCAGCCCCCCCGGGAGCCGATCTGCCTTC
abundance: -; v_gene: TRBV14; d_gene: TRBD1; j_gene: TRBJ1-1; CDR3aa: CASSQRQGANTEAFF; CDR3nt: TGTGCCAGCAGCCAGAGACAGGGGGCTAACACTGAAGCTTTCTTT
abundance: -; v_gene: TRBV4-1; d_gene: -; j_gene: TRBJ1-6; CDR3aa: CASSEGEGNSPLHF; CDR3nt: TGCGCCAGCAGCGAGGGAGAAGGGAATTCACCCCTCCACTTT
abundance: -; v_gene: TRBV11-1; d_gene: TRBD1; j_gene: TRBJ2-2; CDR3aa: CASSLDQGQADTGELFF; CDR3nt: TGTGCCAGCAGCTTAGATCAGGGACAGGCTGACACCGGGGAGCTGTTTTTT
abundance: -; v_gene: TRBV30; d_gene: TRBD2; j_gene: TRBJ2-1; CDR3aa: CAWSVKTSGGLNEQFF; CDR3nt: TGTGCCTGGAGTGTAAAGACTAGCGGGGGTCTGAATGAGCAGTTCTTC
abundance: -; v_gene: TRBV5-1; d_gene: -; j_gene: TRBJ1-1; CDR3aa: CASRQNTEAFF; CDR3nt: TGCGCCAGCAGGCAGAACACTGAAGCTTTCTTT
abundance: -; v_gene: TRBV11-2; d_gene: TRBD2; j_gene: TRBJ2-1; CDR3aa: CASSLEGGTNEQFF; CDR3nt: TGTGCCAGCAGCTTAGAGGGGGGGACCAATGAGCAGTTCTTC
abundance: -; v_gene: TRBV23-1; d_gene: -; j_gene: TRBJ1-4; CDR3aa: CASSQSLAGRNADWNEKLFF; CDR3nt: TGCGCCAGCAGTCAATCTCTCGCGGGAAGGAATGCGGATTGGAATGAAAAACTGTTTTTT
abundance: -; v_gene: TRBV5-1; d_gene: TRBD1; j_gene: TRBJ2-5; CDR3aa: CASSLATGGLETQYF; CDR3nt: TGCGCCAGCAGCTTGGCCACAGGGGGCCTTGAGACCCAGTACTTC
abundance: -; v_gene: TRBV30; d_gene: -; j_gene: TRBJ2-2; CDR3aa: CAWIMTGELFF; CDR3nt: TGTGCCTGGATTATGACCGGGGAGCTGTTTTTT
abundance: -; v_gene: TRBV7-9; d_gene: TRBD1; j_gene: TRBJ1-2; CDR3aa: CASSSSRQGTGRAYTF; CDR3nt: TGTGCCAGCAGCTCGAGTCGTCAAGGGACAGGCCGGGCCTACACCTTC
abundance: -; v_gene: TRBV2; d_gene: -; j_gene: TRBJ1-3; CDR3aa: CASREFSGNTIYF; CDR3nt: TGTGCCAGCCGAGAGTTCTCTGGAAACACCATATATTTT
abundance: once; v_gene: TRBV10-3; d_gene: -; j_gene: TRBJ2-1; CDR3aa: CAISEESGPYNEQFF; CDR3nt: TGTGCCATCAGTGAGGAGTCAGGGCCGTACAATGAGCAGTTCTTC
abundance: -; v_gene: TRBV7-2; d_gene: -; j_gene: TRBJ1-1; CDR3aa: CASSLSVLAEAFF; CDR3nt: TGTGCCAGCAGCTTGTCTGTTCTTGCTGAAGCTTTCTTT
abundance: few; v_gene: TRBV6-1; d_gene: -; j_gene: TRBJ1-3; CDR3aa: CASSGTVDSGNTIYF; CDR3nt: TGTGCCAGCAGTGGGACAGTAGACTCTGGAAACACCATATATTTT
abundance: -; v_gene: TRBV6-4; d_gene: TRBD2; j_gene: TRBJ2-5; CDR3aa: CASSELAGEGETQYF; CDR3nt: TGTGCCAGCAGTGAACTAGCGGGGGAAGGGGAGACCCAGTACTTC
abundance: few; v_gene: TRBV27; d_gene: -; j_gene: TRBJ2-2; CDR3aa: CASSLSPIGVPGELFF; CDR3nt: TGTGCCAGCAGTTTATCACCTATTGGGGTTCCCGGGGAGCTGTTTTTT
abundance: -; v_gene: TRBV15; d_gene: -; j_gene: TRBJ1-6; CDR3aa: CATRATGFNSPLHF; CDR3nt: TGTGCCACCAGAGCTACAGGGTTTAATTCACCCCTCCACTTT
abundance: -; v_gene: TRBV29-1; d_gene: -; j_gene: TRBJ1-2; CDR3aa: CSVHPLSSRDGGYTF; CDR3nt: TGCAGCGTTCACCCTCTATCTTCCAGGGATGGGGGCTACACCTTC
abundance: -; v_gene: TRBV6-1; d_gene: TRBD1; j_gene: TRBJ1-5; CDR3aa: CASSPTGGNQPQHF; CDR3nt: TGTGCCAGCAGTCCTACAGGGGGCAATCAGCCCCAGCATTTT
abundance: once; v_gene: TRBV10-3; d_gene: TRBD1; j_gene: TRBJ2-1; CDR3aa: CAIRGQGQQFF; CDR3nt: TGTGCCATCAGAGGACAGGGTCAGCAGTTCTTC
abundance: -; v_gene: TRBV5-6; d_gene: -; j_gene: TRBJ2-5; CDR3aa: CASSLVGGSHGTQYF; CDR3nt: TGTGCCAGCAGCTTGGTAGGGGGTAGTCATGGGACCCAGTACTTC
abundance: -; v_gene: TRBV6-5; d_gene: -; j_gene: TRBJ1-1; CDR3aa: CASSPGRAANTEAFF; CDR3nt: TGTGCCAGCTCCCCTGGGAGGGCAGCGAACACTGAAGCTTTCTTT
abundance: -; v_gene: TRBV2; d_gene: TRBD2; j_gene: TRBJ2-5; CDR3aa: CASKPSSGLAGFGQETQYF; CDR3nt: TGTGCCAGCAAGCCCTCTTCGGGACTAGCGGGGTTTGGCCAAGAGACCCAGTACTTC
abundance: -; v_gene: TRBV5-6; d_gene: -; j_gene: TRBJ2-5; CDR3aa: CASSPFRDLQETQYF; CDR3nt: TGTGCCAGCAGCCCCTTCCGGGACTTACAAGAGACCCAGTACTTC
abundance: once; v_gene: TRBV7-8; d_gene: TRBD1; j_gene: TRBJ2-5; CDR3aa: CASSLTVTGTRETQYF; CDR3nt: TGTGCCAGCAGCTTAACCGTGACAGGGACGCGAGAGACCCAGTACTTC
abundance: -; v_gene: TRBV29-1; d_gene: -; j_gene: TRBJ2-1; CDR3aa: CSVEVGTFQFF; CDR3nt: TGCAGCGTTGAAGTAGGGACATTTCAGTTCTTC
abundance: -; v_gene: TRBV5-6; d_gene: TRBD1; j_gene: TRBJ2-1; CDR3aa: CASSSPGQGWNEQFF; CDR3nt: TGTGCCAGCAGCTCCCCCGGACAGGGATGGAATGAGCAGTTCTTC
abundance: once; v_gene: TRBV27; d_gene: TRBD1; j_gene: TRBJ2-3; CDR3aa: CASSLSFSTGGTDTQYF; CDR3nt: TGTGCCAGCAGTTTATCTTTCTCGACAGGGGGCACAGATACGCAGTATTTT
abundance: -; v_gene: TRBV2; d_gene: TRBD1; j_gene: TRBJ1-5; CDR3aa: CASSDPQGASGNQPQHF; CDR3nt: TGTGCCAGCAGTGATCCCCAGGGGGCAAGCGGCAATCAGCCCCAGCATTTT
abundance: -; v_gene: TRBV7-9; d_gene: -; j_gene: TRBJ1-4; CDR3aa: CASTLGTAEKLFF; CDR3nt: TGTGCCAGCACCCTCGGGACGGCTGAAAAACTGTTTTTT